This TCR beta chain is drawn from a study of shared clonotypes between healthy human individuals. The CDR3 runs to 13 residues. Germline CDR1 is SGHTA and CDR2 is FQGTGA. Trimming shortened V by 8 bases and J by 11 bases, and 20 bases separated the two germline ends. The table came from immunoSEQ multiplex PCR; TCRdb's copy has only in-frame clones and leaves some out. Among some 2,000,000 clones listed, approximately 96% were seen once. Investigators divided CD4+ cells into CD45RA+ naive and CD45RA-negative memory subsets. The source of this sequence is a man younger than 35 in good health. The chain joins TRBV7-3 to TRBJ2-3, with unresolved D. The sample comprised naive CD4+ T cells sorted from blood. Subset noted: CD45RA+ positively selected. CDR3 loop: CASRPYVPFRQYF. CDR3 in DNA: TGTGCCAGCCGCCCATACGTCCCCTTCCGGCAGTATTTT.